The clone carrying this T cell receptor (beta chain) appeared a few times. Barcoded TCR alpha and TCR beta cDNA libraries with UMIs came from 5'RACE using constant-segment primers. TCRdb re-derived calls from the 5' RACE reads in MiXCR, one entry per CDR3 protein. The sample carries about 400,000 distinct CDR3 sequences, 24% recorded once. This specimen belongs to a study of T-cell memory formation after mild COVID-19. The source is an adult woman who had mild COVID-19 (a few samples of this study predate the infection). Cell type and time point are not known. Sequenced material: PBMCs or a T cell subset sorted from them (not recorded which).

DNA for the CDR3: TGTGCCAGCAGCTTGGCGGCTGCGTCCTACAATGAGCAGTTCTTC. This gives the protein CASSLAAASYNEQFF. This sequence joins TRBV5-4 and TRBJ2-1; D remains ambiguous. In germline, CDR1 is SGHNT, CDR2 YYREEE (reference sequence). CDR3 length: 15 residues. Trimming removed 0 bases from V and 1 base from J, with 8 bases in between.